The TCR beta chain described here comes from a study of T cells in Graves' hyperthyroidism and ophthalmopathy. Trimming removed 3 bases at V and 5 bases at J, with 5 bases between. The length of the CDR3 is 11 residues. This clonotype was recorded many times. RNA transcripts provided the source from which TCR beta CDR3 regions were amplified. The HTBI primer set served for first-round RT-PCR of the TCR CDR3. Each CDR3 protein gets one entry after TCRdb re-called the multiplex PCR reads with MiXCR. The sample holds 250,000 to 350,000 distinct CDR3 sequences; 15% to 20% are singletons and the top ten take around 34%.

Specimen: blood. This sequence originates from a man aged 25-40 years with Graves' hyperthyroidism. The chain links TRBV12-3 or TRBV12-4 to TRBJ2-7; no clear D gene. CDR3 nucleotides: TGTGCCAGCAGTTTTGCCCACGAGCAGTACTTC. Translation: CASSFAHEQYF.